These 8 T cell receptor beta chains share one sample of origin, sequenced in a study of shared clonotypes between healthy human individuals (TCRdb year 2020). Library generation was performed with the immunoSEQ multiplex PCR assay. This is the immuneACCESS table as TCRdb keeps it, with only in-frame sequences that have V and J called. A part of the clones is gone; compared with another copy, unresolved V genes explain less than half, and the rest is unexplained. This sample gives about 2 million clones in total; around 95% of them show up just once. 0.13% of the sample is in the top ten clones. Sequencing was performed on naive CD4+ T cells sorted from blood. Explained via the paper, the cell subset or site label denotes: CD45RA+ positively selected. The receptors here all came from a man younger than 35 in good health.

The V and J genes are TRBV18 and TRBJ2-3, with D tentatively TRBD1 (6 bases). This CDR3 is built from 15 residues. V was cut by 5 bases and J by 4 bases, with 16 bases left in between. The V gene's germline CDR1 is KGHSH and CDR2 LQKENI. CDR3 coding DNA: TGTGCCAGCTCATCTCGACAGGCCCCCGCAGATACGCAGTATTTT. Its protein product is CASSSRQAPADTQYF.

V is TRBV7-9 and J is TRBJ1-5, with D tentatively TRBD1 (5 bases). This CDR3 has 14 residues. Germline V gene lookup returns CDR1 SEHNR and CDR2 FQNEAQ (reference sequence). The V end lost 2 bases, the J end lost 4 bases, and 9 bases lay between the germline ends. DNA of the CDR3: TGTGCCAGCAGCTTATCGACAGTTAATCAGCCCCAGCATTTT. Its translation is CASSLSTVNQPQHF.

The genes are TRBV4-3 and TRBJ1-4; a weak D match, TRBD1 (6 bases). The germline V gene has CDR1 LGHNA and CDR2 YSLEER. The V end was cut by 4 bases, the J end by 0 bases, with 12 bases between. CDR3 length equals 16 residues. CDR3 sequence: CASSPEQGATNEKLFF. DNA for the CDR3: TGCGCCAGCAGCCCTGAACAGGGAGCAACTAATGAAAAACTGTTTTTT.

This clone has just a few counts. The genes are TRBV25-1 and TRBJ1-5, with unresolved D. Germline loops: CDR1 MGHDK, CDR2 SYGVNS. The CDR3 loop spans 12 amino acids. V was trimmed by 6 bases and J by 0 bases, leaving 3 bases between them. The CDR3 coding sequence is TGTGCCAGCAGAGATAGCAATCAGCCCCAGCATTTT. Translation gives CASRDSNQPQHF.

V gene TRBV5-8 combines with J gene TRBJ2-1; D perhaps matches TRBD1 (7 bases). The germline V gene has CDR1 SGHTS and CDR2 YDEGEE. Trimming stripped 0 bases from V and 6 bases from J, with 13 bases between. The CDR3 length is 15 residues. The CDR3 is CASSLEGAGINEQFF. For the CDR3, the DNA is TGTGCCAGCAGCTTGGAGGGGGCGGGAATCAATGAGCAGTTCTTC.

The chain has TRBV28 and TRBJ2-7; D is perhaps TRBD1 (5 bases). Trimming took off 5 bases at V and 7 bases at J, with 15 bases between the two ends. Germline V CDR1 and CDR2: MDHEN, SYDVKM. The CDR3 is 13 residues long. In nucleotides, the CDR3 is TGTGCCAGCAGTGACAGCCTGACGTGGGAGCAGTACTTC. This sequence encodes CASSDSLTWEQYF.

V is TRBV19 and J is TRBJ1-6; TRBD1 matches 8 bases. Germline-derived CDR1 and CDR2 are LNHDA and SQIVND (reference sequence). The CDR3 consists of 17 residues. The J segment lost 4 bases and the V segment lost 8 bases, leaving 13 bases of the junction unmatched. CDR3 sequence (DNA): TGTGCCAGTGGCCGGTCCGAAGGGACAGGATATAATTCACCCCTCCACTTT. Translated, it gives CASGRSEGTGYNSPLHF.

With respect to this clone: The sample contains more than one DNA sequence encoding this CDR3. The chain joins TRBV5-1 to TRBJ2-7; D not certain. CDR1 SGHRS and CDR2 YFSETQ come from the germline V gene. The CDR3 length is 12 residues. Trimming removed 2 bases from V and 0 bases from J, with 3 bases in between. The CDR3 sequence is CASSFDSYEQYF. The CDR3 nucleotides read TGCGCCAGCAGCTTTGACTCCTACGAGCAGTACTTC.